This TCR beta chain was retrieved from a study of T cell responses to AZD1222 COVID-19 vaccine. The study, taken as a whole, reports: Donors were mostly white British, more females; clonal diversity possibly underestimated. Every sample of the repertoires postdated the peak T cell response. Seropositive AZD1222 recipients at baseline numbered only 6 or 7.

The CDR3 consists of 16 residues. Germline V lookup: CDR1 LGHDT, CDR2 YNNKEL (reference sequence). J was trimmed by 0 bases and V by 4 bases; bases with no gene match: 7. Repertoires were generated with immunoSEQ multiplex PCR, while TCRdb's copy carries only in-frame clones and drops some. The data hold roughly 95,000 clones, with about 90% observed a single time. As concerns this clone: Its antigen is currently unknown.

The TCR sequence derives from an adult who received the AZD1222 COVID-19 vaccine. Specimen: peripheral blood, collected 28 days after the second AZD1222 dose. The J gene is TRBJ2-3, the V gene TRBV3-1 (or the pseudogene TRBV3-2); 7 nucleotides agree with TRBD2. CDR3 protein: CASSRSSGASTDTQYF. CDR3 nucleotides: TGTGCCAGCAGCCGTTCAAGCGGGGCTAGCACAGATACGCAGTATTTT.